The present entry profiles one TCR beta chain with its context. Repertoires were generated with immunoSEQ multiplex PCR, while TCRdb's copy carries only in-frame clones and drops some. The sample records over 200,000 clones, approximately 80% being singletons. The data are from a study of control samples from healthy donors and cancer patients. The CDR3 runs to 14 residues. The V end was cut by 0 bases, the J end by 10 bases, with 13 bases between. Germline CDR1 is LGHNA and CDR2 is YNFKEQ. What was sequenced was PBMCs. The clonotype originates from a woman in her sixties or seventies with lung cancer. This rearrangement joins TRBV4-2 to TRBJ2-1; weak D call: TRBD2 (5 bases). The chain's CDR3 is CASSQERGLWEQFF. The CDR3 DNA reads TGTGCCAGCAGCCAAGAACGGGGTTTATGGGAGCAGTTCTTC.